This T cell receptor beta chain was identified during a study of cytotoxic CD8 clonotypes in ibrutinib-treated CLL. Whole-study findings and limits: Public clonotypes proved infrequent, and on treatment they shrank or remained steady. Exceeding age-matched healthy donors, baseline clonality also tracked the counts of circulating CD8+ T cells. Clonality increased at ibrutinib response, then returned toward baseline at progression. Timing of sampling differed between sustained-remission and progressing patients.

Only in-frame clones appear in the TCRdb table, and some are missing; sequencing was by immunoSEQ multiplex PCR. The top ten clones hold approximately 30% of a sample with around 140,000 clones, about 80% of them seen once. A word on this clone: The target antigen is unknown. In the same sample, other DNA sequences code for this CDR3.

Trimming stripped 0 bases from V and 5 bases from J, with 8 bases between. Germline assignment: CDR1 SGHRS and CDR2 YFSETQ. There are 13 residues in the CDR3. The input for sequencing was PBMCs, taken after 12 months of ibrutinib treatment. This receptor was obtained from a human donor with chronic lymphocytic leukemia. The chain joins TRBV5-1 to TRBJ1-1; D not certain. CDR3 nucleotide sequence: TGCGCCAGCAGCTTGGGGCGAAATACTGAAGCTTTCTTT. It translates to CASSLGRNTEAFF.